This TCR beta chain was identified in a study of CD8 T cells in ankylosing spondylitis. Study-wide results and limits: Significant enrichment of disease-linked clones was reported in matched ankylosing spondylitis synovial fluid. Earlier reports found some motif variants in synovial fluid and blood in reactive arthritis. A TCR beta motif of fewer than 10 highly homologous variants seemed to mark ankylosing spondylitis blood. Clones linked with disease were CD8+ and fairly uncommon in the peripheral blood.

There are 15 residues in the CDR3. V lost 6 bases and J lost 0, with 12 bases in between. Germline CDR1 is SGHNT and CDR2 is YENEEA. A word on this clonotype: The antigen is undetermined.

Quantitative 5'-RACE with molecular barcodes produced the TCR beta libraries. MiXCR was run by TCRdb on the 5' RACE reads, yielding one entry per CDR3 protein. The table includes about 420,000 distinct CDR3 sequences, around 20% detected once. The receptor was isolated from a male donor with ankylosing spondylitis. Sequencing was done on a sample of blood, either unsorted or a sorted T cell fraction (not recorded which). The J gene is TRBJ2-1, the V gene TRBV11-3; D may be TRBD1 (5 bases). The CDR3 coding sequence is TGTGCCAGCAGTTTCTCAGGGTACTCCTACAATGAGCAGTTCTTC. Translating it yields CASSFSGYSYNEQFF.